This entry concerns a single TCR beta chain. What it binds is unknown. V shed 4 bases and J shed 0 bases, with 9 bases lying between them. There are 15 residues in the CDR3. CDR1 and CDR2 (germline): MGHRA, YSYEKL. This sample was taken from a study of T-cell memory formation after mild COVID-19. Study-wide context: TCR clusters largely stayed donor specific.

TCRdb reanalysed the 5' RACE reads using MiXCR and keeps one entry per CDR3 protein. The table has some 310,000 distinct CDR3 sequences, around a fifth seen once; the top ten hold roughly a fifth. Study-level points and caveats: Contracting CD4+ clones lay largely in CM and EM, with CD8+ ones residing in EMRA. Among clones contracting day 15 to 85, CD4/CD8 was balanced, whereas later expanders leaned CD4+.

This TCR came from a man aged 18 to 30 who had mild COVID-19 (a few samples of this study predate the infection). Cell type and time point are not known. The sequenced material came from PBMCs or a T cell subset sorted from them (not recorded which). The chain has TRBV4-1 and TRBJ2-2, with a tentative D call TRBD1 (6 bases). CDR3 DNA: TGCGCCAGCAGCCTCCGACAGGCGAACACCGGGGAGCTGTTTTTT. This gives the protein CASSLRQANTGELFF.